This T cell receptor (beta chain) was found in a study of blood T cell repertoires in COVID-19. Study background: Sites across the United States, Italy and Spain contributed samples from acute and convalescent COVID-19. PBMCs, B-cell-depleted T cells, or T cells provided the cDNA or gDNA that made up the material.

In the source study's methods: Quantification of nucleated cells was approximated via reference gene primer amplification. Using immunoSEQ multiplex PCR, the repertoire was profiled, and TCRdb retains in-frame clones only, with some absent. Clone size and the V and J calls come from that table; the DNA yielded D and trimming. The profile covers hundreds of thousands of clones, with more than 75% appearing a single time and 6% to 7% taken by the ten largest. Trimming cost V 1 base and J 2 bases, with 12 bases left between them. Looked up from germline, CDR1 is SGHTA and CDR2 is FQGNSA. The CDR3 has 15 amino acids. While infection was still active, Seattle patients were enrolled and then followed longitudinally.

The chain is built from TRBV7-2 and TRBJ2-7, with D possibly being TRBD2 (6 bases). Material: peripheral blood. The receptor's source is a woman between 50 and 59 years old with COVID-19, enrolled during active disease. CDR3 protein: CASSLDRAGTYEQYF. The CDR3 DNA reads TGTGCCAGCAGCTTAGATAGGGCGGGAACCTACGAGCAGTACTTC.